Sequencing of this TCR beta chain was carried out in a study of T-cell memory formation after mild COVID-19. Findings and limits, study-wide: There was a balanced CD4/CD8 profile in clones contracting day 15 to 85, and later expanders leaned CD4+. Mostly located in CM and EM were contracting CD4+ clones, with contracting CD8+ clones located in EMRA. The authors left the SARS-CoV-2 specificity of second-wave clones peaking on day 37 unconfirmed.

A 5'RACE reaction primed in the constant segment made cDNA libraries of TCR alpha and TCR beta, and these carried sample barcodes and UMIs. TCRdb fed the 5' RACE reads into MiXCR, producing one record per CDR3 protein. The sample lists some 320,000 distinct CDR3 sequences; more than 13% were seen once. The CDR3 sequence is 14 residues long. CDR1 MNHEY and CDR2 SVGAGI come from the germline V gene. Trimming removed 2 bases at V and 7 bases at J, with 15 bases between. In this sample, this clonotype turned up a few times. Its antigen is still unknown. The chain employs TRBV6-5 and TRBJ2-7; D ambiguous. The sequence derives from a man younger than 35 who had mild COVID-19 (a few samples of this study predate the infection). Cell type and time point are not known. Sequencing input: PBMCs or a T cell subset sorted from them (not recorded which). The CDR3 spells CASSYPGHLGEQYF. DNA for the CDR3: TGTGCCAGCAGTTACCCCGGCCACCTTGGAGAGCAGTACTTC.